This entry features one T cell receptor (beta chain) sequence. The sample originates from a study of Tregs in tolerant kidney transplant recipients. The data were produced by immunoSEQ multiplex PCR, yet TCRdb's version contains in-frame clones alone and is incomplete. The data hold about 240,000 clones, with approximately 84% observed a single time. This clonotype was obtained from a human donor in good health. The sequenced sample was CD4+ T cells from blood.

The DNA for the CDR3 is TGTGCCAGCAGCCGCCCGATGACGGGCCTCCCGAGCACCGGGGAGCTGTTTTTT. Protein product: CASSRPMTGLPSTGELFF. V is TRBV7-9 and J is TRBJ2-2; D gene ambiguous. The V end was cut by 5 bases, the J end by 4 bases, with 23 bases between. CDR1 and CDR2 (germline): SEHNR, FQNEAQ (reference sequence). This CDR3 is built from 18 residues.